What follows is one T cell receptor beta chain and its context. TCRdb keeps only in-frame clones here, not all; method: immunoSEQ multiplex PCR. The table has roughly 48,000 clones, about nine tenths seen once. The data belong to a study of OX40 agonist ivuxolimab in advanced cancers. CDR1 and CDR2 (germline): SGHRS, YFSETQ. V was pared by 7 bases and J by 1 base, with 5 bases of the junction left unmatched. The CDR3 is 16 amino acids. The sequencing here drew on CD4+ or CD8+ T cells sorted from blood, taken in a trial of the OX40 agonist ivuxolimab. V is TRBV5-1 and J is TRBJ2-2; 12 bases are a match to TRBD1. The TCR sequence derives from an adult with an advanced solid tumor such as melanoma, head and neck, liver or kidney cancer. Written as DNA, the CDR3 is TGCGCCAGCTGCGGGACAGGGGGCCTGAACACCGGGGAGCTGTTTTTT. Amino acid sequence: CASCGTGGLNTGELFF.